This TCR beta chain was sequenced during a study of cytomegalovirus exposure and HLA in healthy donors. PCR was performed using 60 Vbeta and 13 Jbeta primers. Data came from immunoSEQ multiplex PCR; TCRdb stores just in-frame clones and leaves some out. This table has tens of thousands of clones, roughly 80% appearing once. The ends were cut back, 0 bases at V and 8 bases at J, with 14 bases in the middle. The CDR3 totals 14 residues. Germline V CDR1 and CDR2: GTSNPN, SVGIG (reference sequence). Material: PBMCs. This TCR was sampled from a man aged 35-49 years in good health and CMV-seronegative. The V gene is TRBV30, the J gene TRBJ2-4; weak D call: TRBD2 (7 bases). The CDR3 DNA sequence: TGTGCCTGGAGTGTAGGCGGGGGCAGCGACATTCAGTACTTC. This gives the protein CAWSVGGGSDIQYF. The full variable domain, completed using reference TRBV30 and TRBJ2-4, is SQTIHQWPATLVQPVGSPLSLECTVEGTSNPNLYWYRQAAGRGLQLLFYSVGIGQISSEVPQNLSASRPQDRQFILSSKKLLLSDSGFYLCAWSVGGGSDIQYFGAGTRLSVL.